Presented here are 32 T cell receptor beta chains from one specimen sequenced in a study of blood T cells in healthy people across ages. Primers used in a second PCR of roughly 7 to 11 cycles were a sample-barcoded 5' primer and a J-beta primer mix. TCRdb reprocessed the 5' RACE reads with MiXCR, giving one entry per CDR3 protein. The table lists 710,000 or so distinct CDR3 sequences, about 30% of them singletons, with 15% in the top ten. The sample taken for sequencing was blood. These receptors all come from a woman of 80 years or more in good health.

The CDR3 region is CASSLKGQGLSGNTIYF. The CDR3 coding sequence is TGTGCCAGCAGTTTAAAGGGACAGGGCCTCTCTGGAAACACCATATATTTT. The chain carries TRBV27 and TRBJ1-3; 9 nucleotides agree with TRBD1. The length of the CDR3 is 17 residues. Germline lookup yields CDR1 MNHEY and CDR2 SMNVEV (reference sequence). The trim removed 2 bases at V and 0 bases at J, leaving 5 bases unmatched.

The sample holds many counts of this clonotype. The chain couples TRBV5-6 to TRBJ1-2; D not certain. This CDR3 has 14 amino acids. Trimming shortened V by 6 bases and J by 2 bases, and 14 bases separated the two germline ends. Germline V CDR1 and CDR2: SGHDT, YYEEEE. This CDR3 reads CASTPLGGNYGYTF. The CDR3 DNA reads as TGTGCCAGCACCCCCCTCGGAGGAAACTATGGCTACACCTTC.

V gene TRBV29-1 combines with J gene TRBJ1-5; D unresolved. The CDR3 has 14 residues. CDR1 is SQVTM and CDR2 is ANQGSEA in the germline V gene. With 7 bases removed from V and 2 bases from J, the gap between germline ends came to 15 bases. CDR3 nucleotide sequence: TGCAGCGCAACGGTGGGCAGAGGCAATCAGCCCCAGCATTTT. Its translation is CSATVGRGNQPQHF.

This clonotype was recorded at least ten times. The chain is built from TRBV20-1 and TRBJ2-1; TRBD1 aligns across 10 bases. The CDR3 runs to 15 residues. The germline CDR1 and CDR2 sequences are DFQATT and SNEGSKA (reference sequence). The V and J ends lost 4 bases and 8 bases, in that order; junction bases with no gene match: 11. The CDR3 DNA follows: TGCAGTGCTACAACGGGACAGGGGTCTTTATATGAGCAGTTCTTC. Its protein is CSATTGQGSLYEQFF.

The table lists this clonotype with many counts. The genes are TRBV4-3 and TRBJ2-3; D remains unclear. The V end lost 3 bases, the J end lost 8 bases, and 12 bases lay between the germline ends. There are 13 residues in the CDR3. Germline values: CDR1 LGHNA, CDR2 YSLEER. The CDR3 DNA reads as TGCGCCAGCAGCCAGCGCATTGACGGTACGCAGTATTTT. It is translated as CASSQRIDGTQYF.

This clonotype was recorded many times. V gene TRBV4-3 combines with J gene TRBJ2-3; D uncertain. This CDR3 comprises 17 residues. The V end lost 1 base, the J end lost 0 bases, and 14 bases lay between the germline ends. The germline V gene encodes CDR1 LGHNA and CDR2 YSLEER. CDR3 region: CASSQVRMTLSTDTQYF. Here the CDR3 DNA reads TGCGCCAGCAGCCAAGTAAGAATGACTCTTAGCACAGATACGCAGTATTTT.

There are many counts of this clonotype. The genes are TRBV2 and TRBJ2-4, with D unresolved. V dropped 6 bases and J dropped 3 bases, with 9 bases sitting between them. Germline V CDR1 and CDR2: SNHLY, FYNNEI. The CDR3 covers 13 residues. The CDR3 DNA follows: TGTGCCAGCAGACCGATAGACAAAAACATTCAGTACTTC. Translation gives CASRPIDKNIQYF.

This clonotype was observed a few times. A junction end diverges from the germline sequence, so it may reflect a read error. This sequence joins TRBV2 and TRBJ2-7; D gene unclear. The CDR3 sequence is 12 residues long. From germline, CDR1 is SNHLY and CDR2 FYNNEI. CDR3 coding DNA: TGTGCCGGCAGTTCGACCTCCTACGAGCAGTACTTC. It codes for CAGSSTSYEQYF.

This sequence joins TRBV29-1 and TRBJ1-1, with D hard to call. Germline V gene data show CDR1 as SQVTM and CDR2 as ANQGSEA. This CDR3 comprises 14 residues. Between the trimmed V and J ends, which lost 0 bases and 1 base, there was a span of 9 bases. CDR3 DNA: TGCAGCGTTGAAGATCTGGCCAAGAACACTGAAGCTTTCTTT. Protein: CSVEDLAKNTEAFF.

This sequence joins TRBV20-1 and TRBJ2-1; D remains unclear. V shed 0 bases and J shed 9 bases, with 9 bases lying between them. CDR1 and CDR2 from the germline V gene are DFQATT and SNEGSKA (reference sequence). The CDR3 is 12 amino acids. For the CDR3, the DNA is TGCAGTGCTAGAGATCTCACTCTTGAGCAGTTCTTC. This codes for CSARDLTLEQFF.

This clonotype was counted ten times or more. The rearrangement joins TRBV3-1 to TRBJ1-2; D is unresolved. Germline V gene lookup returns CDR1 LGHDT and CDR2 YNNKEL (reference sequence). This CDR3 has 16 amino acids. Trimming removed 0 bases at V and 2 bases at J, with 13 bases between. Written as DNA, the CDR3 is TGTGCCAGCAGCCAAGACGACGACGGACGAAACTATGGCTACACCTTC. It is translated as CASSQDDDGRNYGYTF.

This clonotype came up a few times. A much bigger clone sits one base away, suggesting this may be a read error. Written as DNA, the CDR3 is TGTGCCACCAGCAGCTTAAGGACGGCGCCTTTCCTTACGGGGAATGAGCAGTACTTC. Protein product: CATSSLRTAPFLTGNEQYF. The J gene is TRBJ2-7, the V gene TRBV15; perhaps TRBD2 as D (5 bases). CDR1 and CDR2 from the germline V gene are LNHNV and YYDKDF (reference sequence). This CDR3 is 19 amino acids long. Trimming left V 3 bases short and J 7 bases short, with 31 bases between.

This clonotype was seen many times. V gene TRBV6-2 or TRBV6-3 combines with J gene TRBJ2-6; 9 nucleotides agree with TRBD1. Per germline, CDR1 MNHEY and CDR2 SVGEGT. The CDR3 totals 16 residues. J was trimmed by 4 bases and V by 4 bases; bases with no gene match: 5. The CDR3 region is CASSWTGVQGANVLTF. The CDR3 DNA follows: TGTGCCAGCAGTTGGACAGGGGTGCAGGGGGCCAACGTCCTGACTTTC.

This clonotype came up many times. V is TRBV4-1 and J is TRBJ2-3; D is undetermined. From germline, CDR1 is MGHRA and CDR2 YSYEKL. The V and J ends lost 3 bases and 5 bases respectively, with 6 bases between them. The length of the CDR3 is 12 residues. The CDR3 reads CASSHTGDTQYF. The CDR3 DNA sequence: TGCGCCAGCAGCCATACTGGAGATACGCAGTATTTT.

This clonotype occurred many times. The V call is TRBV7-9, the J call TRBJ2-7; TRBD1 aligns across 7 bases. In germline, CDR1 is SEHNR, CDR2 FQNEAQ (reference sequence). V shed 5 bases and J 1 base; nucleotides not matched to a gene: 11. The CDR3 consists of 16 residues. Written as DNA, the CDR3 is TGTGCCAGCAGCGTAATTGGACAGGCCCGATCCTACGAGCAGTACTTC. Translation: CASSVIGQARSYEQYF.

This clonotype occurred many times. The CDR3 nucleotides are TGCAGTGCTAGCTTTGGGGGCACGGTTTCGACGCAGTATTTT. Protein sequence: CSASFGGTVSTQYF. The chain is built from TRBV20-1 and TRBJ2-3; TRBD1 might be the D (6 bases). CDR1 and CDR2 from the germline V gene are DFQATT and SNEGSKA (reference sequence). Trimming took off 3 bases at V and 9 bases at J, with 19 bases between the two ends. This CDR3 contains 14 residues.

With regard to this clonotype: Just one base apart from a much larger clone, this may be a read error. The gene calls are TRBV4-2 and TRBJ2-1; 12 positions match TRBD2. The germline gives CDR1 LGHNA, CDR2 YNFKEQ. The CDR3 runs to 16 residues. V lost 0 bases, J lost 10 bases, and 7 bases stayed unmatched. CDR3 region: CASSQEWASGGDEQFF. The CDR3 region has the DNA TGTGCCAGCAGCCAAGAGTGGGCTAGCGGGGGGGACGAGCAGTTCTTC.

This clonotype was seen at least ten times. The gene calls are TRBV4-1 and TRBJ2-5; possibly TRBD2 for D (6 bases). V dropped 4 bases and J dropped 2 bases, with 14 bases sitting between them. The CDR3 sequence is 15 residues long. Germline V gene sequence: CDR1 MGHRA, CDR2 YSYEKL. CDR3 nucleotide sequence: TGCGCCAGCAGCCCCATCGAGGGAGGTCAAGAGACCCAGTACTTC. Amino acid sequence: CASSPIEGGQETQYF.

This clonotype was counted a few times. This chain links TRBV15 with TRBJ2-3; the match to TRBD2 covers 11 bases. V was pared by 8 bases and J by 3 bases, with 13 bases of the junction left unmatched. The germline V gene encodes CDR1 LNHNV and CDR2 YYDKDF (reference sequence). CDR3 length: 17 residues. The CDR3 nucleotides read TGTGCCACCGGGGGTGGGCTAGCGGGGGGAGCTACAGATACGCAGTATTTT. This sequence encodes CATGGGLAGGATDTQYF.

The table lists this clonotype with a few counts. A much larger clone lies a single base off, so this may be a read error. CDR3 DNA: TGTGCCAGCAGTGAAGCCTGTTACGAGCAGTACTTC. Its protein is CASSEACYEQYF. The chain joins TRBV6-1 to TRBJ2-7; D remains ambiguous. V lost 0 bases and J 4 bases, leaving 4 bases between the germline ends. The germline V gene has CDR1 MNHNS and CDR2 SASEGT. The CDR3 loop spans 12 amino acids.

Worth noting for this clonotype: This could be a read error, since a much larger clone is one nucleotide away. V usage is TRBV25-1 and J usage is TRBJ1-2; perhaps TRBD1 as D (6 bases). There are 14 residues in the CDR3. Germline loops: CDR1 MGHDK, CDR2 SYGVNS. Trimming shortened V by 6 bases and J by 0 bases, and 11 bases separated the two germline ends. CDR3: CASRGAGANYGYTF. As DNA, the CDR3 is TGTGCCAGCAGAGGGGCAGGGGCTAACTATGGCTACACCTTC.

This clonotype was picked up many times. The CDR3 DNA sequence: TGTGCCAGCAGCTTAAGGGGCAGTGAGATCTCCTACAATGAGCAGTTCTTC. It translates to CASSLRGSEISYNEQFF. The V call is TRBV11-2, the J call TRBJ2-1, with a weak D call TRBD1 (5 bases). Trimming cost V 2 bases and J 0 bases, with 14 bases left between them. The germline V gene has CDR1 SGHAT and CDR2 FQNNGV. The CDR3 is 17 residues long.

Comments on this clonotype: A much larger clone sits a single nucleotide away, making a read error possible. V gene TRBV10-3 combines with J gene TRBJ2-1; D is uncertain. The length of the CDR3 is 14 residues. In germline, CDR1 is ENHRY, CDR2 SYGVKD. Written as DNA, the CDR3 is TGTGCCACCAGTGAGTCGAGCTCCTACAATGAGCAGTTCTTC. Encoded protein: CATSESSSYNEQFF.

The chain employs TRBV4-2 and TRBJ2-7, with D maybe TRBD2 (6 bases). Germline CDR1 is LGHNA and CDR2 is YNFKEQ. This CDR3 spans 15 amino acids. The V end lost 2 bases, the J end lost 0 bases, and 11 bases lay between the germline ends. The CDR3 coding sequence is TGTGCCAGCAGCCAATCCGGGACTCCCTCCTACGAGCAGTACTTC. Translating it yields CASSQSGTPSYEQYF.

This clonotype was recorded many times. The rearrangement joins TRBV15 to TRBJ2-7, with 8 bases fitting TRBD1. The CDR3 consists of 15 residues. The junction had 4 bases not matched to a gene; V was cut back by 1 base and J by 2 bases. Germline CDR1 LNHNV, CDR2 YYDKDF (reference sequence). CDR3 in DNA: TGTGCCACCAGCAGAGCAGGGGGCCTCACCTACGAGCAGTACTTC. Translation gives CATSRAGGLTYEQYF.

This clonotype has at least ten counts. This chain uses TRBV7-8 with TRBJ2-5, with D possibly being TRBD1 (6 bases). Per germline, CDR1 SGHVS and CDR2 FQNEAQ. Between the trimmed V and J ends, which lost 5 bases and 4 bases, there was a span of 20 bases. The CDR3 loop spans 16 amino acids. CDR3 DNA sequence: TGTGCCAGCAGCCCAGGGGTGGGTGGGACCCGAGAGACCCAGTACTTC. Translated, it gives CASSPGVGGTRETQYF.

The table lists this clonotype with many counts. The chain carries TRBV7-2 and TRBJ2-5, with D perhaps TRBD1 or TRBD2 (6 bases each). CDR3 length: 18 residues. V was cut by 3 bases and J by 1 base, with 21 bases left in between. CDR1 SGHTA and CDR2 FQGNSA come from the germline V gene. The CDR3 bases are TGTGCCAGCAGCTTTCGGGGGACATCTCAAGGAGGCCAAGAGACCCAGTACTTC. Its protein is CASSFRGTSQGGQETQYF.

The V gene is TRBV9, the J gene TRBJ2-7; 8 nucleotides line up with TRBD1. From germline, CDR1 is SGDLS and CDR2 YYNGEE. Trimming at V came to 1 base and at J to 2 bases, leaving 2 bases not matched to a gene. The CDR3 contains 14 residues. The CDR3 loop is CASSVTGGTYEQYF. The CDR3 region has the DNA TGTGCCAGCAGCGTAACAGGGGGAACCTACGAGCAGTACTTC.

About this clonotype itself: The limits of the CDR3 on the DNA are not certain, so only TCRdb's listed CDR3 is given. The chain joins TRBV11-2 to TRBJ1-1; the table calls TRBD1, which could not be checked here. Germline-derived CDR1 and CDR2 are SGHAT and FQNNGV. The CDR3 has 22 amino acids, counting both end residues. The CDR3: CASSLGGQGYGYTFGSGTEAFF.

There are a few counts of this clonotype. The chain has TRBV2 and TRBJ2-3, with 8 bases matching TRBD2. This CDR3 comprises 15 residues. Unmatched junction bases numbered 5, after V lost 5 bases and J lost 1 base. The germline V gene has CDR1 SNHLY and CDR2 FYNNEI. This chain's CDR3 is CASSCSGDGTDTQYF. DNA for the CDR3: TGTGCCAGCAGTTGTAGCGGGGACGGCACAGATACGCAGTATTTT.

This clonotype appeared a few times. The chain links TRBV6-1 to TRBJ2-1; D is tentatively TRBD1 or TRBD2 (5 bases each). Per the germline V gene, CDR1 is MNHNS and CDR2 is SASEGT. The ends were cut back, 0 bases at V and 7 bases at J, with 16 bases in the middle. This CDR3 has 16 residues. CDR3 sequence reads: CASSEASRSWGNEQFF. The CDR3 nucleotides are TGTGCCAGCAGTGAAGCCAGTCGGTCCTGGGGGAATGAGCAGTTCTTC.

The chain has TRBV6-2 or TRBV6-3 and TRBJ1-5; D not resolved. V shed 4 bases and J shed 5 bases, with 12 bases lying between them. CDR3 length: 14 residues. Germline lookup yields CDR1 MNHEY and CDR2 SVGEGT. CDR3 amino acids: CASSFGRTHQPQHF. The CDR3 coding sequence is TGTGCCAGCAGTTTTGGGCGAACACATCAGCCCCAGCATTTT.